One sample yielded the 2 T cell receptor beta chains listed below, sequenced in a study of shared clonotypes between healthy human individuals (dated by TCRdb to 2019 to 2021). Receptor libraries were prepared by the immunoSEQ multiplex PCR assay. Not all clones reach the TCRdb copy of this immuneACCESS table, which keeps in-frame sequences only. Checked studies attribute under half of the gap to unresolved V genes and leave the rest unexplained. The sample profile shows some 2.1 million clones; 90% to 95% of them were found once. The ten largest clones take up 0.13% of the sample. Sequencing used naive CD4+ T cells sorted from blood. The cell subset or site label corresponds to: CD45RA+ positively selected. These receptors were obtained from a man aged 18 to 30 in good health.

The rearrangement links TRBV11-2 to TRBJ1-1; no reliable D call. Looked up from germline, CDR1 is SGHAT and CDR2 is FQNNGV. V shed 7 bases and J shed 6 bases, with 15 bases lying between them. The length of the CDR3 is 13 residues. The CDR3 DNA sequence: TGTGCCAGCACCGTAAGTCCACAGCCTGAAGCTTTCTTT. Translation gives CASTVSPQPEAFF.

The chain recombines TRBV6-5 with TRBJ1-2, with a weak D call TRBD1 (6 bases). CDR3 length equals 16 residues. Deletions cut 0 bases from V and 7 bases from J, with 18 bases between. The germline V gene has CDR1 MNHEY and CDR2 SVGAGI. CDR3 DNA: TGTGCCAGCAGTTACTCGATCGCGGACAGCCCGGGTGGCTACACCTTC. Translated: CASSYSIADSPGGYTF.